This T cell receptor beta chain stems from a study of T cells in Graves' hyperthyroidism and ophthalmopathy. This clonotype was seen a handful of times. Trimming pared 4 bases from V and 6 bases from J, leaving 16 bases between. CDR3 length: 15 residues. The germline gives CDR1 LNHDA, CDR2 SQIVND (reference sequence). Researchers barred patients who had uncontrolled infection, other autoimmune disease, pregnancy or lactation. Extraction of PBMCs used roughly 9.6 ml of fresh peripheral blood. Using RNA transcripts as the source, TCR beta CDR3 regions were amplified. The HTBI primer set was used in a first-round RT-PCR of the TCR CDR3. Using its own MiXCR run on the multiplex PCR reads, TCRdb lists one record per CDR3 protein. In the table there are approximately 410,000 distinct CDR3 sequences, over 12% of which are singletons.

The TCR originated in a man aged 18 to 30 with Graves' ophthalmopathy. Input material: blood. The chain recombines TRBV19 with TRBJ2-1, with D possibly TRBD1 on 6 matching bases. Here the CDR3 reads CASSTDRWTGNEQFF. DNA of the CDR3: TGTGCCAGTAGTACCGACAGGTGGACTGGCAATGAGCAGTTCTTC.